A single T cell receptor beta chain is shown here with its context. Its cognate antigen is unknown. This may be a read error: a much more frequent sequence differs by one nucleotide. The data belong to a study of naive and memory T cell subsets. Whole-study findings and limits: In CD4 and CD8 cells, diversity dropped from naive through EMRA. Especially in CD8 cells, naive repertoires contained a few larger clonotypes, possibly CD45RA-re-expressing memory cells.

The CDR3 totals 15 residues. The V gene lost 0 bases and the J gene lost 0 bases, with 7 bases spanning the gap. The germline CDR1 and CDR2 sequences are SGDLS and YYNGEE. An equimolar mix of two oligonucleotides served as the beta constant-region primer for TRBC1 and TRBC2. Ligated cDNA was amplified by four rounds of PCR with nested alpha and beta constant-region primers and SP2. In TCRdb, the UMI-ligation and nested PCR reads were re-called with MiXCR into one record per CDR3 protein. The table records just over 80,000 distinct CDR3 sequences, 9% to 9.5% of them present only once. This TCR derives from a human donor in good health. The chain joins TRBV9 to TRBJ1-3; maybe TRBD1 (6 bases). Sequenced material: naive CD8+ T cells from blood. The CDR3 sequence: CASSVEGGSGNTIYF. CDR3 DNA sequence: TGTGCCAGCAGCGTAGAAGGGGGCTCTGGAAACACCATATATTTT. The full variable domain, in which reference TRBV9 and TRBJ1-3 provide the parts outside the CDR3, is DSGVTQTPKHLITATGQRVTLRCSPRSGDLSVYWYQQSLDQGLQFLIQYYNGEERAKGNILERFSAQQFPDLHSELNLSSLELGDSALYFCASSVEGGSGNTIYFGEGSWLTVV.